These 27 T cell receptor beta chains originate from one sample sequenced in a study of CD8 T cells in Susac syndrome. A quantity of about 0.45 to 1 ug RNA underwent reverse transcription using random hexamers. TCRdb recomputed calls from the immunoSEQ multiplex PCR reads with MiXCR, one row per CDR3 protein. The sample consists of roughly 120,000 distinct CDR3 sequences, 93% of them appearing once. What was sequenced was CD4+ T cells from PBMCs. These receptors were collected from a human donor with multiple sclerosis.

The chain employs TRBV19 and TRBJ2-4; D not certain. Trimming removed 1 base from V and 6 bases from J, with 10 bases in between. CDR1 and CDR2 (germline): LNHDA, SQIVND (reference sequence). The CDR3 has 14 residues. CDR3 coding DNA: TGTGCCAGTAGTATAGGAACCGTTAGAAACATTCAGTACTTC. Protein sequence: CASSIGTVRNIQYF.

This chain connects TRBV29-1 to TRBJ1-1; 10 bases are shared with TRBD1. This CDR3 spans 17 amino acids. V was pared by 2 bases and J by 3 bases, with 12 bases of the junction left unmatched. From germline, CDR1 is SQVTM and CDR2 ANQGSEA. The CDR3 here is CSVERGTGDMGYTEAFF. For the CDR3, the DNA is TGCAGCGTTGAAAGAGGGACAGGGGATATGGGGTACACTGAAGCTTTCTTT.

The V call is TRBV3-1, the J call TRBJ1-1, with 8 bases fitting TRBD1. V gave up 4 bases and J gave up 4 bases; unmatched junction bases: 14. This CDR3 contains 17 residues. Germline V lookup: CDR1 LGHDT, CDR2 YNNKEL (reference sequence). CDR3 nucleotides: TGTGCCAGCAGCCGAGACCAAGGACAGGGTTATAGCACTGAAGCTTTCTTT. Translating gives CASSRDQGQGYSTEAFF.

The chain links TRBV12-3 or TRBV12-4 to TRBJ2-3, with 10 bases fitting TRBD1. Trimming took 5 bases from V and 5 from J; bases not matched to a gene: 4. The CDR3 has 14 residues. The CDR3: CASSGQGEGDTQYF. The CDR3 DNA reads TGTGCCAGCAGTGGACAGGGGGAGGGAGATACGCAGTATTTT.

The rearrangement uses TRBV3-1 and TRBJ1-1; 8 bases line up with TRBD1. This CDR3 region has 18 residues. V was pared by 0 bases and J by 3 bases, with 12 bases of the junction left unmatched. CDR1 and CDR2 (germline): LGHDT, YNNKEL (reference sequence). The CDR3 here is CASSQDHLLRGRDTEAFF. CDR3 DNA sequence: TGTGCCAGCAGCCAAGACCACCTACTCAGGGGGCGCGACACTGAAGCTTTCTTT.

The chain couples TRBV7-2 to TRBJ1-5; 7 positions agree with TRBD1. This CDR3 comprises 13 residues. From germline, CDR1 is SGHTA and CDR2 FQGNSA. The J segment lost 4 bases and the V segment lost 10 bases, leaving 7 bases of the junction unmatched. CDR3 nucleotides: TGTGCCACAGGGACAGTAGCTAATCAGCCCCAGCATTTT. The encoded protein is CATGTVANQPQHF.

This chain connects TRBV14 to TRBJ1-2; 10 bases are a match to TRBD1. J was trimmed by 5 bases and V by 6 bases; bases with no gene match: 3. Per the germline V gene, CDR1 is SGHDN and CDR2 is FVKESK. This CDR3 is built from 13 residues. The CDR3 region has the DNA TGTGCCAGCAGGGGGACAGGGGAGTATGGCTACACCTTC. Translating it yields CASRGTGEYGYTF.

The CDR3 spells CASSLLRGYTF. DNA of the CDR3: TGTGCCAGCAGCTTATTGAGGGGCTACACCTTC. The gene calls are TRBV7-2 and TRBJ1-2; D is uncertain. V lost 2 bases to trimming and J lost 8 bases, with 6 bases between them. This CDR3 region has 11 residues. Per the germline V gene, CDR1 is SGHTA and CDR2 is FQGNSA.

The rearrangement uses TRBV13 and TRBJ2-1, with D unresolved. The ends were cut back, 5 bases at V and 9 bases at J, with 11 bases in the middle. CDR3 length: 12 amino acids. Germline assignment: CDR1 PRHDT and CDR2 FYEKMQ (reference sequence). CDR3 residues: CASSPLPGEQFF. CDR3 nucleotides: TGTGCCAGCAGCCCCCTCCCAGGTGAGCAGTTCTTC.

The J gene is TRBJ2-1, the V gene TRBV12-3 or TRBV12-4; no reliable D call. Deletions cut 4 bases from V and 12 bases from J, with 13 bases between. This CDR3 spans 12 amino acids. As DNA, the CDR3 is TGTGCCAGCAGTTCGGGCAATGCAGGGCAGTTCTTC. Translating it yields CASSSGNAGQFF.

This rearrangement joins TRBV7-8 to TRBJ1-3, with D unresolved. V was shortened by 6 bases and J by 0 bases, with 9 bases between the two germline ends. The germline V gene has CDR1 SGHVS and CDR2 FQNEAQ. The length of the CDR3 is 14 residues. CDR3 bases: TGTGCCAGCAGTCCCACAAGCTCTGGAAACACCATATATTTT. The encoded protein is CASSPTSSGNTIYF. The full variable domain, in which reference TRBV7-8 and TRBJ1-3 provide the parts outside the CDR3, is GAGVSQSPRYKVAKRGQDVALRCDPISGHVSLFWYQQALGQGPEFLTYFQNEAQLDKSGLPSDRFFAERPEGSVSTLKIQRTQQEDSAVYLCASSPTSSGNTIYFGEGSWLTVV.

V gene TRBV4-1 combines with J gene TRBJ2-7, with D possibly being TRBD1 or TRBD2 (5 bases each). The V end was cut by 3 bases, the J end by 3 bases, with 12 bases between. From germline, CDR1 is MGHRA and CDR2 YSYEKL. The CDR3 has 14 amino acids. CDR3 sequence: CASSHPRDRYEQYF. CDR3 bases: TGCGCCAGCAGCCACCCCCGGGACCGCTACGAGCAGTACTTC.

This chain links TRBV13 with TRBJ1-6, with 8 bases aligning to TRBD1. J was trimmed by 1 base and V by 5 bases; bases with no gene match: 4. Germline V gives CDR1 PRHDT, CDR2 FYEKMQ (reference sequence). The CDR3 loop spans 16 amino acids. CDR3 sequence reads: CASSRQGMSYNSPLHF. Written as DNA, the CDR3 is TGTGCCAGCAGCCGACAGGGGATGTCCTATAATTCACCCCTCCACTTT.

This chain joins TRBV5-1 and TRBJ2-3; the D gene is possibly TRBD1 (5 bases). This CDR3 spans 15 amino acids. Trimming shortened V by 2 bases and J by 3 bases, and 13 bases separated the two germline ends. Germline V gene lookup returns CDR1 SGHRS and CDR2 YFSETQ. The CDR3 here is CASSFQGAVTDTQYF. In DNA, the CDR3 is TGCGCCAGCAGCTTCCAAGGGGCCGTGACAGATACGCAGTATTTT.

The chain combines TRBV2 with TRBJ2-1; 7 bases line up with TRBD2. V dropped 7 bases and J dropped 6; count of bases not matched to a gene: 9. Germline-derived CDR1 and CDR2 are SNHLY and FYNNEI. This CDR3 region has 14 residues. CDR3 in amino acids: CASKERGNPNEQFF. DNA for the CDR3: TGTGCCAGCAAGGAGCGGGGAAACCCCAATGAGCAGTTCTTC.

V usage is TRBV18 and J usage is TRBJ2-5; TRBD1 matches at 7 bases. The CDR3 contains 13 residues. The germline gives CDR1 KGHSH, CDR2 LQKENI. The V gene end was trimmed by 6 bases and the J gene end by 3 bases; junction bases not matched to a gene: 4. CDR3 bases: TGTGCCAGCTCGCCCGACAGGGAAGAGACCCAGTACTTC. This translates into CASSPDREETQYF.

The chain links TRBV5-5 to TRBJ1-4; D not certain. Germline V gene data show CDR1 as SGHKS and CDR2 as YYEKEE (reference sequence). Trimming removed 4 bases at V and 0 bases at J, with 10 bases between. The CDR3 consists of 15 residues. The CDR3 loop is CASSADFATNEKLFF. CDR3 bases: TGTGCCAGCAGCGCGGATTTTGCAACTAATGAAAAACTGTTTTTT.

The chain recombines TRBV9 with TRBJ1-2; TRBD1 matches 7 bases. The CDR3 spans 15 residues. Germline loops: CDR1 SGDLS, CDR2 YYNGEE. The trim removed 4 bases at V and 3 bases at J, leaving 9 bases unmatched. The CDR3 sequence: CASSPRQGDYYGYTF. In DNA form, the CDR3 reads TGTGCCAGCAGCCCTCGACAGGGTGACTACTATGGCTACACCTTC.

The V and J genes are TRBV3-1 and TRBJ1-3, with D hard to call. The CDR3 is made up of 11 amino acids. Germline values: CDR1 LGHDT, CDR2 YNNKEL (reference sequence). The germline V and J ends were trimmed by 5 bases and 5 bases, with 4 bases remaining between them. The CDR3 nucleotides read TGTGCCAGCAGCGTTCGAAACACCATATATTTT. As protein: CASSVRNTIYF.

The chain uses TRBV6-4 and TRBJ2-3; D is uncertain. Deletions cut 4 bases from V and 6 bases from J, with 8 bases between. Germline V lookup: CDR1 MRHNA, CDR2 SNTAGT. The CDR3 totals 12 residues. CDR3 nucleotide sequence: TGTGCCAGCAGTGTCGACGGGGATACGCAGTATTTT. It codes for CASSVDGDTQYF.

The CDR3 reads CASSTSGRETDTQYF. Here the CDR3 DNA reads TGTGCCAGCAGTACTAGCGGGCGCGAGACAGATACGCAGTATTTT. The chain joins TRBV6-4 to TRBJ2-3, with TRBD2 matching 9 bases. The CDR3 has 15 residues. J gave up 3 bases and V 5 bases, and 6 bases lay outside the gene matches. Germline CDR1 reads MRHNA; CDR2 reads SNTAGT.

V usage is TRBV5-1 and J usage is TRBJ1-5, with D uncertain. Per the germline V gene, CDR1 is SGHRS and CDR2 is YFSETQ. V shed 2 bases and J shed 2 bases, with 8 bases lying between them. The CDR3 is 14 amino acids. The CDR3 spells CASSFRGGNQPQHF. CDR3 in DNA: TGCGCCAGCAGCTTCCGGGGTGGCAATCAGCCCCAGCATTTT.

This clonotype was seen a handful of times. The chain carries TRBV24-1 and TRBJ2-2, with 7 nucleotides matching TRBD1. Losses at the gene ends were 4 bases for V and 1 base for J; bases not matched to a gene: 11. Germline CDR1 reads KGHDR; CDR2 reads SFDVKD. The CDR3 extends over 18 amino acids. Here the CDR3 reads CATSESTRQGGNTGELFF. The CDR3 DNA reads TGTGCCACCAGTGAATCGACCAGACAGGGCGGGAACACCGGGGAGCTGTTTTTT.

As DNA, the CDR3 is TGTGCCAGCAGCTTTCGACAGGGGTCGTCTGGCTACACCTTC. It specifies CASSFRQGSSGYTF. The rearrangement joins TRBV7-2 to TRBJ1-2; 8 bases agree with TRBD1. Trimming took 3 bases from V and 7 from J; bases not matched to a gene: 7. Germline CDR1 reads SGHTA; CDR2 reads FQGNSA. This CDR3 comprises 14 residues.

The sample holds one count of this clonotype. This chain connects TRBV6-2 or TRBV6-3 to TRBJ2-4; D is possibly TRBD1 (5 bases). CDR1 MNHEY and CDR2 SVGEGT come from the germline V gene. Trimming pared 9 bases from V and 4 bases from J, leaving 13 bases between. The CDR3 spans 13 residues. This chain's CDR3 is CASTSSGKNIQYF. For the CDR3, the DNA is TGTGCCAGTACCTCTTCAGGGAAAAACATTCAGTACTTC.

The chain uses TRBV6-5 and TRBJ2-3; 8 bases align to TRBD2. V shed 6 bases, J shed 2 bases, and the junction held 7 bases outside the gene matches. Germline V gene lookup returns CDR1 MNHEY and CDR2 SVGAGI. The CDR3 contains 15 residues. The CDR3 nucleotides read TGTGCCAGCAGCCCCCGGGGGGGGCCCACAGATACGCAGTATTTT. Its translation: CASSPRGGPTDTQYF.

V and J are TRBV7-2 and TRBJ2-3, with D possibly matching TRBD1 (6 bases). The CDR3 consists of 16 residues. The germline V gene encodes CDR1 SGHTA and CDR2 FQGNSA. Trimming pared 4 bases from V and 0 bases from J, leaving 14 bases between. The CDR3 region has the DNA TGTGCCAGCAGCTCAGGGGCGGCCCTGAGCACAGATACGCAGTATTTT. This encodes CASSSGAALSTDTQYF. The complete variable domain, with remaining parts taken from reference TRBV7-2 and TRBJ2-3, reads GAGVSQSPSNKVTEKGKDVELRCDPISGHTALYWYRQSLGQGLEFLIYFQGNSAPDKSGLPSDRFSAERTGGSVSTLTIQRTQQEDSAVYLCASSSGAALSTDTQYFGPGTRLTVL.